A selection of T cell receptor beta chains follows, all from one sample in a study of molecular identifiers for immune sequencing clone quantification. One entry per CDR3 protein results from TCRdb running MiXCR on the PCR reads. Here the sample spans approximately 550,000 distinct CDR3 sequences, about a fifth being singletons. What was sequenced was naive CD8+ T cells from blood, with Jurkat cell RNA spiked in. Every receptor here comes from a human donor in good health. Some libraries in this study had Jurkat cell RNA spiked in. Both conserved end residues are part of each CDR3. A D gene is named only where the DNA matches it firmly. Clone size is shown for a subset of rows, as once, few, many or a class of expanded clone.

j_call,v_call,clone_size,d_call,cdr3_nt,cdr3_aa
TRBJ2-7,TRBV19,.,.,TGTGCCAGTAGTATGGGCGGGGGCATGACCTACGAGCAGTACTTC,CASSMGGGMTYEQYF
TRBJ1-2,TRBV29-1,few,.,TGCAGCGTTGAATCCCCAGCAGGGGTTAACTATGGCTACACCTTC,CSVESPAGVNYGYTF
TRBJ2-5,TRBV20-1,.,TRBD2,TGCAGTGCTAGAGATCGGACTTTCGGACTAGCTGGCCGAGGGACCCAGTACTTC,CSARDRTFGLAGRGTQYF
TRBJ2-7,TRBV19,.,.,TGTGCCAGTAGCACCGACCTTAGCGGACCCTACGAGCAGTACTTC,CASSTDLSGPYEQYF
TRBJ2-2,TRBV29-1,few,.,TGCAGCGTTGGATTGACCGGCAGATCTTCCACCGGGGAGCTGTTTTTT,CSVGLTGRSSTGELFF
TRBJ2-3,TRBV7-3,.,.,TGTGCCGGCAGCTTAGGTAATATGGATACGCAGTATTTT,CAGSLGNMDTQYF
TRBJ2-5,TRBV19,.,TRBD1,TGTGCCAGTAGTCTGGGGGGACAGGGAGAGGAGACCCAGTACTTC,CASSLGGQGEETQYF
TRBJ2-7,TRBV20-1,many,TRBD1,TGCAGTGCCGAGGTCCAGGGGGCCTACGAGCAGTACTTC,CSAEVQGAYEQYF
TRBJ2-5,TRBV3-1,many,.,TGTGCCAGCAGCCAAGATCGGGGGGCCGTAGCCCAGTACTTC,CASSQDRGAVAQYF
TRBJ1-1,TRBV29-1,many,.,TGCAGCGTTGAAACCGGGGCGAACACTGAAGCTTTCTTT,CSVETGANTEAFF
TRBJ2-1,TRBV6-5,.,.,TGTGCCAGCAGTTACCGTTCCGGGTATGTTGGGGAGGACAATGAGCAGTTCTTC,CASSYRSGYVGEDNEQFF
TRBJ2-7,TRBV6-5,few,TRBD2,TGTGCCAGCAGTTACGGGGCTAGCGGGGGGTACGAGCAGTACTTC,CASSYGASGGYEQYF
TRBJ2-5,TRBV27,.,.,TGTGCCAGCGCTCTGATAGCACCGGGCCTCAACTCGCAACCGTCGCTCCTGCAAGAGACCCAGTACTTC,CASALIAPGLNSQPSLLQETQYF
TRBJ2-1,TRBV7-2,.,.,TGTGCCAGCAGCTTAGACTCCGAGACTTGCGTTTACAATGAGCAGTTCTTC,CASSLDSETCVYNEQFF
TRBJ1-1,TRBV4-1,many,.,TGCGCCAGCAGCCAAGATTTAAGGGGTCCGAACACTGAAGCTTTCTTT,CASSQDLRGPNTEAFF
TRBJ1-1,TRBV6-2/TRBV6-3,many,.,TGTGCCAGCAGTTATCTTGGGGGCCCGGAAGCTTTCTTT,CASSYLGGPEAFF
TRBJ2-5,TRBV5-4,.,TRBD2,TGTGCCAGCGGCGAGGCACTAGCGGGGCAAGAGACCCAGTACTTC,CASGEALAGQETQYF
TRBJ1-6,TRBV4-1,.,.,TGCGCCAGCAGCCAAGATCATCCGAGCTCCTATAATTCACCCCTCCACTTT,CASSQDHPSSYNSPLHF
TRBJ1-4,TRBV4-2,.,.,TGTGCCAGCAGCCAAGATTTCACAGAAGTTAATGAAAAACTGTTTTTT,CASSQDFTEVNEKLFF
TRBJ1-5,TRBV15,.,TRBD1,TGTGCCACCAGCAGAGACCGGGACAGAAGAAATCAGCCCCAGCATTTT,CATSRDRDRRNQPQHF
TRBJ2-5,TRBV27,.,.,TGTGCCAGCAGTTTAAAATGGTCGGGGGAGACCCAGTACTTC,CASSLKWSGETQYF
TRBJ2-7,TRBV28,.,TRBD2,TGTGCCAGCAGCTCATCCCCTAGCGGGAGCGACTACGAGCAGTACTTC,CASSSSPSGSDYEQYF
TRBJ2-7,TRBV28,many,.,TGTGCCAGCAGTTCGTTCGACGAGCAGTACTTC,CASSSFDEQYF